This T cell receptor beta chain is from a study of T cells in Graves' hyperthyroidism and ophthalmopathy. The CDR3 contains 15 residues. The ends lost 2 bases at V and 8 bases at J; junction bases unmatched: 6. Germline assignment: CDR1 SGHAT and CDR2 FQNNGV. RNA transcripts gave rise to amplified TCR beta CDR3 regions. HTBI primers were the set used in a first-round RT-PCR of the TCR CDR3. Via MiXCR, TCRdb re-called the multiplex PCR reads, giving one row per CDR3 protein. The sample includes 350,000 to 400,000 distinct CDR3 sequences, approximately 19% of them seen just once. The source material was blood. This TCR was recovered from a woman aged 18-29 years with Graves' hyperthyroidism. The genes are TRBV11-2 and TRBJ2-5; 12 bases match TRBD2. Written as DNA, the CDR3 is TGTGCCAGCAGCTTAAGAGGACTAGCGGGAAGTACCCAGTACTTC. Encoded protein: CASSLRGLAGSTQYF.